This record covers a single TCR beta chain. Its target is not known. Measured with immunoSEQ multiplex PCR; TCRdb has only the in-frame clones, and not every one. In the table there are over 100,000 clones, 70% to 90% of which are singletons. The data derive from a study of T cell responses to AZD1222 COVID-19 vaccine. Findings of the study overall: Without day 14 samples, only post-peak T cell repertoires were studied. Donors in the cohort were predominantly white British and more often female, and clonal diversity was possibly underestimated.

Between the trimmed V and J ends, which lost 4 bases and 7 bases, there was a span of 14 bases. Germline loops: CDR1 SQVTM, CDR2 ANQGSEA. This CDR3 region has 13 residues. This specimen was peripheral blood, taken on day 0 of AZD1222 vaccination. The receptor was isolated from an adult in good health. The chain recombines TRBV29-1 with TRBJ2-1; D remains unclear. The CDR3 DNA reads TGCAGCGTTGCTCGAGATTACCTTAATGAGCAGTTCTTC. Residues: CSVARDYLNEQFF.